This TCR beta chain was found in a study of blood T cell repertoires in COVID-19. Whole-study context: Sources were T cells, B-cell-depleted T cells, or PBMCs; the material itself was cDNA or gDNA.

V trimming: 3 bases; J trimming: 3 bases; junction bases outside the gene matches: 8. From germline, CDR1 is SGDLS and CDR2 YYNGEE. This CDR3 comprises 15 residues. Methods used by the authors: Estimates of nucleated cell counts were drawn from the amplification of reference gene primers. Data came from immunoSEQ multiplex PCR; TCRdb stores just in-frame clones and leaves some out. V, J and clone size derive from that table, while D and trimming were established from the DNA sequence. This table holds about 170,000 clones, roughly 91% found once. This clone was found once. The origin of this receptor is a man aged 50 to 59 who had recovered from COVID-19. The sample taken for sequencing was peripheral blood. J is TRBJ2-7 and V is TRBV9; 8 positions agree with TRBD1. CDR3: CASSAGDRSYYEQYF. The CDR3, as DNA: TGTGCCAGCAGCGCGGGGGACAGGTCCTACTACGAGCAGTACTTC.